This is a list of T cell receptor beta chains from one sample in a study of T cell responses to AZD1222 COVID-19 vaccine. Assay used: immunoSEQ multiplex PCR; TCRdb lists only in-frame clones, some missing. The repertoire holds 150,000 to 200,000 clones, with approximately 94% as singletons. The specimen was peripheral blood, collected on day 0 of AZD1222 vaccination. The receptors were sampled from an adult in good health. Each CDR3 is given with its conserved first and last residue. Fields, in order: clone size, V gene, J gene, D gene, CDR3 protein, CDR3 DNA. A D gene is named only where the DNA matches it firmly. Size is omitted from some rows. Given values are once, few, many or a class for expanded clones.

-	TRBV11-3	TRBJ1-1	-	CASSFRVNTEAFF	TGTGCCAGCAGCTTTAGAGTGAACACTGAAGCTTTCTTT
-	TRBV28	TRBJ1-4	-	CASSPSGEKLFF	TGTGCCAGCAGCCCATCGGGCGAAAAACTGTTTTTT
-	TRBV10-1	TRBJ2-3	-	CASSESLLPETSTDTQYF	TGCGCCAGCAGTGAGTCTCTTCTTCCAGAGACTAGCACAGATACGCAGTATTTT
once	TRBV12-3/TRBV12-4	TRBJ1-3	-	CASTGNTIYF	TGTGCCAGCACTGGAAACACCATATATTTT
-	TRBV5-1	TRBJ2-4	-	CASSSARDTNIQYF	TGCGCCAGCAGCTCCGCCCGGGACACAAACATTCAGTACTTC
-	TRBV27	TRBJ1-6	-	CASSLAGTAYNSPLHF	TGTGCCAGCAGTTTAGCCGGGACGGCGTATAATTCACCCCTCCACTTT
-	TRBV7-8	TRBJ2-2	TRBD1	CASSWDSSGTGELFF	TGTGCCAGCAGCTGGGACAGTTCAGGCACCGGGGAGCTGTTTTTT
-	TRBV27	TRBJ1-1	TRBD1	CASSPLALNRGLNTEAFF	TGTGCCAGCAGTCCTCTAGCTTTAAACAGGGGGTTGAACACTGAAGCTTTCTTT
few	TRBV28	TRBJ2-7	TRBD2	CASIAGGSVYEQYF	TGTGCCAGCATTGCGGGAGGGTCGGTATACGAGCAGTACTTC
-	TRBV7-8	TRBJ1-2	TRBD1	CASSIQGAGGYTF	TGTGCCAGCAGCATCCAGGGGGCGGGAGGCTACACCTTC
-	TRBV28	TRBJ2-2	TRBD1	CASSKPTGSNTGELFF	TGTGCCAGCAGTAAACCGACAGGGTCGAACACCGGGGAGCTGTTTTTT
once	TRBV12-3/TRBV12-4	TRBJ1-2	-	CASSLSGPGHYTF	TGTGCCAGCAGTTTATCAGGGCCCGGGCACTACACCTTC
medium-sized	TRBV10-2	TRBJ2-1	-	CASSERENNEQFF	TGCGCCAGCAGTGAGCGGGAGAACAATGAGCAGTTCTTC
-	TRBV7-3	TRBJ1-2	-	CASSPVGGNNYGYTF	TGTGCCAGCAGCCCCGTCGGCGGTAATAACTATGGCTACACCTTC
-	TRBV28	TRBJ2-1	-	CASSLNEQFF	TGTGCCAGCAGCCTCAATGAGCAGTTCTTC
-	TRBV2	TRBJ2-7	-	CAGTNREGYEQYF	TGTGCCGGAACCAACAGGGAGGGGTACGAGCAGTACTTC
-	TRBV5-4	TRBJ2-1	-	CASSLVGLDEQFF	TGTGCCAGCAGCTTGGTCGGGTTGGACGAGCAGTTCTTC
-	TRBV19	TRBJ2-2	TRBD1	CASRHAGQVNTGELFF	TGTGCCAGTAGACATGCCGGACAGGTTAACACCGGGGAGCTGTTTTTT
once	TRBV5-1	TRBJ2-3	-	CASSSRLTDTQYF	TGCGCCAGCAGCTCCCGGCTCACAGATACGCAGTATTTT
-	TRBV19	TRBJ2-2	-	CASSPRAGSNTGELFF	TGTGCCAGTAGCCCGAGAGCAGGCTCGAACACCGGGGAGCTGTTTTTT
-	TRBV10-3	TRBJ2-3	-	CAISPAGGSRTDTQYF	TGTGCCATTTCCCCCGCAGGGGGGAGTAGGACAGATACGCAGTATTTT
-	TRBV28	TRBJ1-1	-	CASSLGRDSNTEAFF	TGTGCCAGCAGTTTAGGAAGGGATTCGAACACTGAAGCTTTCTTT
-	TRBV18	TRBJ1-2	-	CASSPRAGRREGYTF	TGTGCCAGCTCACCACGGGCAGGGCGAAGGGAAGGCTACACCTTC
-	TRBV30	TRBJ2-3	TRBD2	CAYLAGGTDTQYF	TGTGCCTATCTAGCGGGAGGCACAGATACGCAGTATTTT
-	TRBV7-9	TRBJ1-1	TRBD1	CASSAMGQSNTEAFF	TGTGCCAGCAGCGCAATGGGACAGTCGAACACTGAAGCTTTCTTT
-	TRBV5-5	TRBJ1-1	-	CASSFFGTEAFF	TGTGCCAGCAGCTTCTTTGGCACTGAAGCTTTCTTT
-	TRBV7-9	TRBJ2-2	-	CASSSFTGELFF	TGTGCCAGCAGCTCATTTACCGGGGAGCTGTTTTTT
-	TRBV5-4	TRBJ2-5	TRBD2	CASSLRGDRETQYF	TGTGCCAGCAGCTTGCGGGGGGACCGGGAGACCCAGTACTTC
-	TRBV7-5	TRBJ1-2	-	CVRSSKGYTF	TGTGTCAGAAGCAGTAAGGGCTACACCTTC
-	TRBV6-5	TRBJ1-1	-	CASSRNTEAFF	TGTGCCAGCAGCCGGAACACTGAAGCTTTCTTT
-	TRBV7-2	TRBJ2-3	-	CASSTRGAGTDTQYF	TGTGCCAGCAGCACCAGAGGGGCGGGCACAGATACGCAGTATTTT
-	TRBV7-9	TRBJ1-6	TRBD1	CASEGTGNSPLHF	TGTGCCAGCGAGGGGACAGGGAATTCACCCCTCCACTTT
-	TRBV29-1	TRBJ1-1	TRBD1	CSAGTARFLMNTEAFF	TGCAGCGCTGGGACAGCCCGCTTCCTAATGAACACTGAAGCTTTCTTT
-	TRBV11-2	TRBJ1-1	-	CASSLINTEAFF	TGTGCCAGCAGCTTAATTAACACTGAAGCTTTCTTT
-	TRBV6-5	TRBJ2-1	-	CASSYSGRSSYNEQFF	TGTGCCAGCAGTTACAGCGGCCGGAGCTCCTACAATGAGCAGTTCTTC
-	TRBV12-3/TRBV12-4	TRBJ1-2	TRBD1	CARRDRKGGYTF	TGTGCCAGAAGGGACAGGAAGGGAGGCTACACCTTC
-	TRBV4-2	TRBJ1-6	-	CASSQEGLRESPLHF	TGTGCCAGCAGCCAAGAGGGCCTCCGCGAATCACCCCTCCACTTT
-	TRBV6-5	TRBJ2-1	-	CASGEWADEQFF	TGTGCCAGCGGAGAGTGGGCCGATGAGCAGTTCTTC
-	TRBV4-1	TRBJ2-7	TRBD2	CASSHRTSGSYEQYF	TGCGCCAGCAGCCATCGGACTAGCGGGAGTTACGAGCAGTACTTC
-	TRBV9	TRBJ1-3	-	CASSTRRGNTIYF	TGTGCCAGCAGCACTAGACGGGGAAACACCATATATTTT
-	TRBV18	TRBJ2-5	TRBD1	CASSLQGEPQTQYF	TGTGCCAGCTCACTTCAGGGGGAGCCACAGACCCAGTACTTC
-	TRBV25-1	TRBJ1-1	TRBD1	CASCPGTGMNTEAFF	TGTGCCAGCTGCCCCGGGACAGGGATGAACACTGAAGCTTTCTTT
once	TRBV6-5	TRBJ1-2	TRBD1	CASSPDRGIGGYTF	TGTGCCAGCAGTCCGGACAGGGGGATCGGTGGCTACACCTTC
-	TRBV12-5	TRBJ2-2	TRBD2	CASGLASGRGTGELFF	TGTGCTAGTGGTTTGGCTAGCGGGAGGGGAACCGGGGAGCTGTTTTTT
-	TRBV10-3	TRBJ1-5	TRBD1	CAISSGQGTGQPQHF	TGTGCCATCAGTTCGGGACAGGGGACGGGGCAGCCCCAGCATTTT
-	TRBV5-7	TRBJ2-3	-	CASSGGTDTQYF	TGTGCCAGCAGCGGGGGCACAGATACGCAGTATTTT
-	TRBV5-1	TRBJ2-2	-	CASSSRALNTGELFF	TGCGCCAGCAGCTCCCGGGCCCTTAACACCGGGGAGCTGTTTTTT
-	TRBV12-3/TRBV12-4	TRBJ1-5	-	CASSPDNQPQHF	TGTGCCAGCAGTCCTGACAATCAGCCCCAGCATTTT
-	TRBV5-1	TRBJ2-3	-	CASSMGSGGTDTQYF	TGCGCCAGCAGTATGGGGAGTGGGGGCACAGATACGCAGTATTTT
-	TRBV6-5	TRBJ1-1	-	CASSWNTEAFF	TGTGCCAGCAGTTGGAACACTGAAGCTTTCTTT
-	TRBV5-1	TRBJ2-7	-	CASSLEGLQYF	TGCGCCAGCAGCTTGGAGGGGCTCCAGTACTTC
-	TRBV28	TRBJ1-5	-	CASSAETGRNQPQHF	TGTGCCAGCAGTGCTGAGACAGGACGCAATCAGCCCCAGCATTTT
-	TRBV11-2	TRBJ2-1	TRBD2	CASSLRTSGNEQFF	TGTGCCAGCAGCTTGCGGACTAGCGGCAATGAGCAGTTCTTC